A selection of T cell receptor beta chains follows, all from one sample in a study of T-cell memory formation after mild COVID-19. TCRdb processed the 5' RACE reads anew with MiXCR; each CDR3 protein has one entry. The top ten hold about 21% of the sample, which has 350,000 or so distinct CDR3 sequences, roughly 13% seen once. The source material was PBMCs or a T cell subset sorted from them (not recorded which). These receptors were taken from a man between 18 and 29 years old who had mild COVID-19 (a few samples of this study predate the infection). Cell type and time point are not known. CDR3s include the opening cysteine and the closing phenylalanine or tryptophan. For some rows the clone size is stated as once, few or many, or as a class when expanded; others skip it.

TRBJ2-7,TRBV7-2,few,CASSLVVGRVIEQYF
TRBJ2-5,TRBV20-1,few,CSAMTLQETQYF
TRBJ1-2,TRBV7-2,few,CASSVRGRRGYTF
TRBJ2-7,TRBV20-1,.,CSAIPRDRASYEQYF
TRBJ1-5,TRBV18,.,CASSPMEGLGNQPQHF
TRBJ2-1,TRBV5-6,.,CASSPWGAGYEQFF
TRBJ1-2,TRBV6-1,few,CASSEESWLYGYTF
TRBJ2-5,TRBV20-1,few,CMGTSGGSETQYF
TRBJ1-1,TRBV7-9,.,CASSFIWNTEAFF
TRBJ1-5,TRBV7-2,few,CASSLGQGKRPQHF
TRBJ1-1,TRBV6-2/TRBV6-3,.,CASSFWLIEAFF
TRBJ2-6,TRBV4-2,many,CASSSSGGASGANVLTF
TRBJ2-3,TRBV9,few,CASSGLTRTDTQYF
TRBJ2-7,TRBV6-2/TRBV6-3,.,CASSYSQGQGLEQYF
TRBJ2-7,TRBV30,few,CAWSQGHEQYF
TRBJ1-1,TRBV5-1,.,CASSLTGQTEAFF
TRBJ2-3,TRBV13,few,CASSLLLEGQDTQYF
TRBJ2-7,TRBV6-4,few,CASSFDTSGGYEQYF
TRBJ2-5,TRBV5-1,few,CASSPKTSGQETQYF
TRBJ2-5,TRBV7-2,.,CASSLSGTTQETQYF
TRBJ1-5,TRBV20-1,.,CSARKGSNQPQHF
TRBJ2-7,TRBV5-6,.,CASSDDGGSYEQYF
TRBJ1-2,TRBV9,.,CASSVGSFGSGYTF
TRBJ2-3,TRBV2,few,CASSERAGLAGGDTQYF
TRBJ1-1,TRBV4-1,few,CASSPWTGSYTEAFF
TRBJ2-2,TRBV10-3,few,CAIRRGVRGSNTGELFF
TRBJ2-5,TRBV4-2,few,CASSQGISGGPRGETQYF
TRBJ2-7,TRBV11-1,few,CASSLSRGWGEQYF
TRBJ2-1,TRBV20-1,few,CSAGRGPAYNEQFF
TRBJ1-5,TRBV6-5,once,CASSRTGNQLQHF
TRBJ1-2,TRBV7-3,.,CASSYQTGYGYTF
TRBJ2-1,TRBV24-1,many,CATSDLLRGDLYNEQFF